This entry features one TCR beta chain sequence. Its cognate antigen is unknown. This specimen belongs to a study of Ad26.COV2.S vaccination and SARS-CoV-2 variants. Study summary: Doses of Ad26.COV2.S were injected into muscle once or twice, 56 days apart.

The treatment denotes: around 19 received Ad26.COV2.S at low or high dose, single or two shots; five or six received placebo; per-sample allocation not given. Specimens were obtained on day 63 following the first vaccine or placebo injection. What was given as vaccine was an Ad26 vector encoding Wuhan-strain SARS-CoV-2 spike. General study points: The analyses of TCR breadth and depth may have understated the size of total T cell responses.

The CDR3 totals 17 residues. V shed 1 base and J 5 bases; nucleotides not matched to a gene: 5. Germline V gene sequence: CDR1 LGHDT, CDR2 YNNKEL (reference sequence). TCRdb's table, derived via immunoSEQ multiplex PCR, lists solely in-frame clones and lacks some. Of hundreds of thousands of clones detected, 75% to 90% appear once; the ten largest clones hold roughly 10%. The clonotype comes from a person aged 18 to 59 who received the Ad26.COV2.S COVID-19 vaccine or a placebo. This chain uses TRBV3-1 (or the pseudogene TRBV3-2) with TRBJ2-3, with 14 bases lining up with TRBD2. Sequences were derived from peripheral blood, sampled in a trial of Ad26.COV2.S vaccine versus placebo. CDR3 coding DNA: TGTGCCAGCAGCCAAGGACTAGCGGGAGGGCCAAGAGATACGCAGTATTTT. This codes for CASSQGLAGGPRDTQYF.